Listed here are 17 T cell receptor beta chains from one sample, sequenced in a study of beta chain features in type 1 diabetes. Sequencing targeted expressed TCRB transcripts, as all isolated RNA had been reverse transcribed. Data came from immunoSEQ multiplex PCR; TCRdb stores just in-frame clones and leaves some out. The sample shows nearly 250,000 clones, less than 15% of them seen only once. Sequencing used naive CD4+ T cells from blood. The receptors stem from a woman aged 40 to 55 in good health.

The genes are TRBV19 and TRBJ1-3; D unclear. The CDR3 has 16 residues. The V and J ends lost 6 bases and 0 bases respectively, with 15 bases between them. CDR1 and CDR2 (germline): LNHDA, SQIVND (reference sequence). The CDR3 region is CASSKGGVSSGNTIYF. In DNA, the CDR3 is TGTGCCAGTAGCAAAGGAGGAGTTAGCTCTGGAAACACCATATATTTT.

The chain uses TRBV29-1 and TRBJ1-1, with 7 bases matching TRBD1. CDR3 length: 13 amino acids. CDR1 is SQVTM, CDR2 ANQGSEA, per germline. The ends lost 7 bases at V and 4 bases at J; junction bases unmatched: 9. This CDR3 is CSATTGSRTEAFF. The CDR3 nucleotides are TGCAGCGCCACGACAGGGTCGCGCACTGAAGCTTTCTTT. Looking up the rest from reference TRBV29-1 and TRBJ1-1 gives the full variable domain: SAVISQKPSRDICQRGTSLTIQCQVDSQVTMMFWYRQQPGQSLTLIATANQGSEATYESGFVIDKFPISRPNLTFSTLTVSNMSPEDSSIYLCSATTGSRTEAFFGQGTRLTVV.

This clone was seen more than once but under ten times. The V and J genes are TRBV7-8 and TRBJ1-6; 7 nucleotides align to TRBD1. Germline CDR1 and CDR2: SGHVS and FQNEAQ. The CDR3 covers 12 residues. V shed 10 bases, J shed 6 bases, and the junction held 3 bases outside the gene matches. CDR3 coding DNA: TGTGCCACCGGGACAGCTAATTCACCCCTCCACTTT. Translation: CATGTANSPLHF.

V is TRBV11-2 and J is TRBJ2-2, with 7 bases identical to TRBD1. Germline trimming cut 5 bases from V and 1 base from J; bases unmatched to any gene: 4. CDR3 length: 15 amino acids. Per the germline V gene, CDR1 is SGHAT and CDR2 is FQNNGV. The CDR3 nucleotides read TGTGCCAGCAGCCGAGGGACAGTGAACACCGGGGAGCTGTTTTTT. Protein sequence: CASSRGTVNTGELFF.

The CDR3 is CASSLRRTGRHNEQFF. The CDR3 bases are TGTGCCAGCAGCTTAAGAAGGACAGGGCGACACAATGAGCAGTTCTTC. The chain carries TRBV7-9 and TRBJ2-1, with 8 bases fitting TRBD1. CDR1 SEHNR and CDR2 FQNEAQ come from the germline V gene (reference sequence). The CDR3 totals 16 residues. With V trimmed by 2 bases and J by 5 bases, 8 bases remained unmatched. The full variable domain, its missing parts supplied by reference TRBV7-9 and TRBJ2-1, is DTGVSQNPRHKITKRGQNVTFRCDPISEHNRLYWYRQTLGQGPEFLTYFQNEAQLEKSRLLSDRFSAERPKGSFSTLEIQRTEQGDSAMYLCASSLRRTGRHNEQFFGPGTRLTVL.

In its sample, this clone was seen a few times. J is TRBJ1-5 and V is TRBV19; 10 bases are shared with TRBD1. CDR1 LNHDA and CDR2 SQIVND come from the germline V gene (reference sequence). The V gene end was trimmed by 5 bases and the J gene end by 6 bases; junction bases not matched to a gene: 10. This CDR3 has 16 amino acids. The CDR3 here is CASSPLDRGRPQPQHF. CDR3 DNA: TGTGCCAGTAGTCCCCTTGACAGGGGGCGGCCTCAGCCCCAGCATTTT.

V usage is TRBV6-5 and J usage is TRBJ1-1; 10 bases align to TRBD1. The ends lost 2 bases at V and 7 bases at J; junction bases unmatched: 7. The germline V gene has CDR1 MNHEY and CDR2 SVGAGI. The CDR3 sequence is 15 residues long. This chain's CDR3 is CASSYRDRGRGEAFF. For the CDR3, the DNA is TGTGCCAGCAGTTACAGGGACAGGGGAAGAGGTGAAGCTTTCTTT.

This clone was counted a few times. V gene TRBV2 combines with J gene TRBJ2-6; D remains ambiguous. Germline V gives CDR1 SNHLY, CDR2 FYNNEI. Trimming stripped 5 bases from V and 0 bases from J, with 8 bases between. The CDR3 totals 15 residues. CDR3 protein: CASSRVFSGANVLTF. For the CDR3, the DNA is TGTGCCAGCAGTCGGGTGTTCTCTGGGGCCAACGTCCTGACTTTC. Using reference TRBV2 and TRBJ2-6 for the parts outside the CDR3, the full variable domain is EPEVTQTPSHQVTQMGQEVILRCVPISNHLYFYWYRQILGQKVEFLVSFYNNEISEKSEIFDDQFSVERPDGSNFTLKIRSTKLEDSAMYFCASSRVFSGANVLTFGAGSRLTVL.

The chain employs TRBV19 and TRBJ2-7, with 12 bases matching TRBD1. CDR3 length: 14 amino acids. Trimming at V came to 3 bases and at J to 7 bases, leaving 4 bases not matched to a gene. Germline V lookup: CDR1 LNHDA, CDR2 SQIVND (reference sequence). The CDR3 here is CASSMGQGAREQYF. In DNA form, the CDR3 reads TGTGCCAGTAGTATGGGACAGGGGGCTCGAGAGCAGTACTTC.

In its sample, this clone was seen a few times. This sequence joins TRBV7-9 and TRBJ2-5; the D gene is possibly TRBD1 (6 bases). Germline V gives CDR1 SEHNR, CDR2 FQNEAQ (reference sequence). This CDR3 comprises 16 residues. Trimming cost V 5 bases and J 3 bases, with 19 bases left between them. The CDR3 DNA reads TGTGCCAGCAGCCCCAGAGGACAGCTGATGAAAGAGACCCAGTACTTC. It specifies CASSPRGQLMKETQYF.

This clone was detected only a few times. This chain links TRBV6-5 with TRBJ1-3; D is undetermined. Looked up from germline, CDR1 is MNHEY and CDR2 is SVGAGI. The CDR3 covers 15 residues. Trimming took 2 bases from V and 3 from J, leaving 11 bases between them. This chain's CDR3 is CASSYTGLDGNTIYF. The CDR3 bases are TGTGCCAGCAGTTACACCGGACTGGATGGAAACACCATATATTTT.

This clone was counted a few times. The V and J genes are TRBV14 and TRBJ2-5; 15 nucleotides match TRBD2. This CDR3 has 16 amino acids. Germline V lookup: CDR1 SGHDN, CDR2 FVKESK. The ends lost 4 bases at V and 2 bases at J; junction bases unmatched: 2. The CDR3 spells CASSPGTSGGQETQYF. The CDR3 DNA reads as TGTGCCAGCAGCCCCGGGACTAGCGGGGGGCAAGAGACCCAGTACTTC.

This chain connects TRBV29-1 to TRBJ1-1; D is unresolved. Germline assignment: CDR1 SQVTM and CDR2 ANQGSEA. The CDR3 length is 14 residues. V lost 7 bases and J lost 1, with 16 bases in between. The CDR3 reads CSAKAGGPNTEAFF. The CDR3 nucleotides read TGCAGCGCTAAAGCGGGTGGGCCGAACACTGAAGCTTTCTTT. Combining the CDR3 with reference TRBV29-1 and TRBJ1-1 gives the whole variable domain SAVISQKPSRDICQRGTSLTIQCQVDSQVTMMFWYRQQPGQSLTLIATANQGSEATYESGFVIDKFPISRPNLTFSTLTVSNMSPEDSSIYLCSAKAGGPNTEAFFGQGTRLTVV.

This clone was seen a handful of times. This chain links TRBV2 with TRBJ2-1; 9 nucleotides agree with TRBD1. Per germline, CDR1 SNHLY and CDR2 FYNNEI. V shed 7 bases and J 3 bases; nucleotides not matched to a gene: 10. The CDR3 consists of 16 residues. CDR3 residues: CASTAQTGGIYNEQFF. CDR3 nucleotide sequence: TGTGCCAGCACAGCACAGACAGGGGGAATCTACAATGAGCAGTTCTTC. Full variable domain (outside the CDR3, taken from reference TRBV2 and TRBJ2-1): EPEVTQTPSHQVTQMGQEVILRCVPISNHLYFYWYRQILGQKVEFLVSFYNNEISEKSEIFDDQFSVERPDGSNFTLKIRSTKLEDSAMYFCASTAQTGGIYNEQFFGPGTRLTVL.

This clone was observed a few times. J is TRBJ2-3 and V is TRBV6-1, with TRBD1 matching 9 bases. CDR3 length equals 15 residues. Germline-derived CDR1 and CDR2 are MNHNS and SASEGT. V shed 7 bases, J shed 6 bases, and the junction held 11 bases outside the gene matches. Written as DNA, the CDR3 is TGTGCCAGCACTGCCGTGGGACAGGGTACCGATACGCAGTATTTT. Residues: CASTAVGQGTDTQYF.

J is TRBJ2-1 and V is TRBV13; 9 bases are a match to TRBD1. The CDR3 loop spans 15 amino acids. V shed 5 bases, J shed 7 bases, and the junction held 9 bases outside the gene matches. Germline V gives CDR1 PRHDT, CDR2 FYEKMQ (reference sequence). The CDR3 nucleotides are TGTGCCAGCAGCCCGATGGGACAGGGAATAAATGAGCAGTTCTTC. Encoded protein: CASSPMGQGINEQFF.

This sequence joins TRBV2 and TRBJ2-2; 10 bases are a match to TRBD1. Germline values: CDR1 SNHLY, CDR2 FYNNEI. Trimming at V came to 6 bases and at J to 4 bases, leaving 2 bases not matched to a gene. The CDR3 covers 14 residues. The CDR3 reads CASRGTGATGELFF. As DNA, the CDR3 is TGTGCCAGCAGAGGGACAGGGGCCACCGGGGAGCTGTTTTTT. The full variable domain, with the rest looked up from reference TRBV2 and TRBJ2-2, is EPEVTQTPSHQVTQMGQEVILRCVPISNHLYFYWYRQILGQKVEFLVSFYNNEISEKSEIFDDQFSVERPDGSNFTLKIRSTKLEDSAMYFCASRGTGATGELFFGEGSRLTVL.